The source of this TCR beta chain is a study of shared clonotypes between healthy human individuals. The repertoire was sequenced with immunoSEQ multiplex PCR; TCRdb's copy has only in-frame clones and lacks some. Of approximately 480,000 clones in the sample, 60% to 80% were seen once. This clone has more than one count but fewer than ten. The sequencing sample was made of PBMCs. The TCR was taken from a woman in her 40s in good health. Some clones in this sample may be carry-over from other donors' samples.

In DNA form, the CDR3 reads TGTGCCATCAGTGACGGGTTCGGAAAAAGGGGAGCAAGGTATGGCTACACCTTC. Amino acid sequence: CAISDGFGKRGARYGYTF. The chain joins TRBV10-3 to TRBJ1-2, with D perhaps matching TRBD1 (5 bases). CDR1 and CDR2 (germline): ENHRY, SYGVKD. The V end lost 3 bases, the J end lost 5 bases, and 25 bases lay between the germline ends. The CDR3 has 18 residues.